A single sample is the source of the 9 T cell receptor beta chains below, sequenced in a study of human T cells and chemical hapten exposure (dated by TCRdb to the early 2020s). The library was generated by RACE. Instrument used: NextSeq 500. TCRdb reworked the public reads: Q25 trimming with fastp, MiXCR clone assembly, productive beta chains retained. For every CDR3 protein sequence, its rows merge into one entry that carries the most common genes and DNA. The sample has a few hundred thousand distinct CDR3 sequences on record, around 5.5% of them singletons. The ten largest clonotypes hold around 8% of the sample. This specimen's time point label, interpreted: pre-sensitization, week 0. This specimen's treatment or condition label, per the study, means: therapeutic diphenylcyclopropenone sensitization with weekly scalp DPC. Sequenced here: whole blood, sampled in connection with sensitization to the hapten diphenylcyclopropenone (DPC). The receptors were sampled from a woman aged 18-29 years with alopecia areata. Some clones in this sample may be carry-over from other donors' samples.

This clonotype turned up a few times. The V call is TRBV12-3 or TRBV12-4, the J call TRBJ2-2, with TRBD1 identical over 7 bases. After removal of 3 bases from V and 8 bases from J, the junction contained 15 bases not matched to a gene. This CDR3 is built from 17 residues. CDR3 nucleotides: TGTGCCAGCAGTTTCCCTGTGACAGGGTCGGTATCGGGGGAGCTGTTTTTT. It codes for CASSFPVTGSVSGELFF.

The chain has TRBV5-1 and TRBJ2-7; D is unresolved. V gave up 5 bases and J gave up 2 bases, with 11 bases separating them. The germline CDR1 and CDR2 sequences are SGHRS and YFSETQ. This CDR3 contains 13 residues. CDR3 amino acids: CASSPDATYEQYF. The CDR3 DNA reads as TGCGCCAGCAGTCCCGACGCGACCTACGAGCAGTACTTC.

This clonotype was observed a few times. The V gene is TRBV5-1, the J gene TRBJ2-5, with no clear D. The germline V and J ends were trimmed by 2 bases and 2 bases, with 4 bases remaining between them. The CDR3 is 12 residues long. Germline V gene lookup returns CDR1 SGHRS and CDR2 YFSETQ. Here the CDR3 reads CASSFYQETQYF. CDR3 nucleotide sequence: TGCGCCAGCAGCTTCTATCAAGAGACCCAGTACTTC.

This clonotype has only a few counts. This sequence joins TRBV20-1 and TRBJ1-1; D remains unclear. V shed 3 bases and J shed 4 bases, with 18 bases lying between them. The CDR3 has 15 amino acids. The germline CDR1 and CDR2 sequences are DFQATT and SNEGSKA (reference sequence). The CDR3 DNA follows: TGCAGTGCTAGGGAGGGTTGGGTTCGTGGCACTGAAGCTTTCTTT. The encoded protein is CSAREGWVRGTEAFF.

This clonotype was seen more than once but under ten times. The chain uses TRBV28 and TRBJ1-1; D ambiguous. V gave up 6 bases and J gave up 4 bases, with 15 bases separating them. CDR3 length equals 14 residues. Germline V gene data show CDR1 as MDHEN and CDR2 as SYDVKM. The CDR3 nucleotides read TGTGCCAGCAGCCCCGGAGGGAGTCCCACTGAAGCTTTCTTT. The encoded protein is CASSPGGSPTEAFF.

This clonotype was found a few times. The chain employs TRBV25-1 and TRBJ2-7; D may match TRBD1 or TRBD2 (6 bases each). Germline CDR1 and CDR2: MGHDK and SYGVNS. The V end was cut by 7 bases, the J end by 6 bases, with 10 bases between. This CDR3 has 11 residues. CDR3: CASTGGSEQYF. The CDR3 DNA sequence: TGTGCCAGCACCGGGGGCAGCGAGCAGTACTTC.

In its sample, this clonotype was seen many times. The gene calls are TRBV28 and TRBJ1-2; TRBD1 matches at 9 bases. V dropped 11 bases and J dropped 8; count of bases not matched to a gene: 12. The germline CDR1 and CDR2 sequences are MDHEN and SYDVKM. The CDR3 runs 13 residues. The DNA of the CDR3 is TGTGCCCTAAACACAGGGGGCGCTCTCGGCTACACCTTC. Translated: CALNTGGALGYTF.

This clonotype was found many times. The rearrangement joins TRBV29-1 to TRBJ2-3; weak D call: TRBD1 (6 bases). The CDR3 consists of 13 residues. V dropped 6 bases and J dropped 2 bases, with 12 bases sitting between them. Germline CDR1 and CDR2: SQVTM and ANQGSEA. CDR3 DNA: TGCAGCGTCGCAGGGACAAACACAGATACGCAGTATTTT. Protein product: CSVAGTNTDTQYF.

This clonotype occurred many times. For the CDR3, the DNA is TGTGCCAGCAGCCCGTCGCCTGGCGACGAGCAGTACTTC. Translating gives CASSPSPGDEQYF. The chain links TRBV7-2 to TRBJ2-7; D unresolved. V shed 5 bases and J shed 5 bases, with 13 bases lying between them. The CDR3 is 13 residues long. Germline V gene lookup returns CDR1 SGHTA and CDR2 FQGNSA.